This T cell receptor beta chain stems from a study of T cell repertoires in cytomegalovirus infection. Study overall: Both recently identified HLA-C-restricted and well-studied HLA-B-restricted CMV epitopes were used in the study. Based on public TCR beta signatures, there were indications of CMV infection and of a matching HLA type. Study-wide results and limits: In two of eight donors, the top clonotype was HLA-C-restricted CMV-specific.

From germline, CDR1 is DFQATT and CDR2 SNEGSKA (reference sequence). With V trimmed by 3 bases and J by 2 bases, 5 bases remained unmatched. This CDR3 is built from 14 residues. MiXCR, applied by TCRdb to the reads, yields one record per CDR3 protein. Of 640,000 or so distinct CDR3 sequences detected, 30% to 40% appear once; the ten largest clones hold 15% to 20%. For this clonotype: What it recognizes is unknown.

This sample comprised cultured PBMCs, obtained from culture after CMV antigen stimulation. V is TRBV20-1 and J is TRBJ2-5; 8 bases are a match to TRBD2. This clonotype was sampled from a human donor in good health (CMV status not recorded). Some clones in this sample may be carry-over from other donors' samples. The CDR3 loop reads CSARVTGGQETQYF. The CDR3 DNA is TGCAGTGCTAGGGTTACGGGGGGGCAAGAGACCCAGTACTTC.